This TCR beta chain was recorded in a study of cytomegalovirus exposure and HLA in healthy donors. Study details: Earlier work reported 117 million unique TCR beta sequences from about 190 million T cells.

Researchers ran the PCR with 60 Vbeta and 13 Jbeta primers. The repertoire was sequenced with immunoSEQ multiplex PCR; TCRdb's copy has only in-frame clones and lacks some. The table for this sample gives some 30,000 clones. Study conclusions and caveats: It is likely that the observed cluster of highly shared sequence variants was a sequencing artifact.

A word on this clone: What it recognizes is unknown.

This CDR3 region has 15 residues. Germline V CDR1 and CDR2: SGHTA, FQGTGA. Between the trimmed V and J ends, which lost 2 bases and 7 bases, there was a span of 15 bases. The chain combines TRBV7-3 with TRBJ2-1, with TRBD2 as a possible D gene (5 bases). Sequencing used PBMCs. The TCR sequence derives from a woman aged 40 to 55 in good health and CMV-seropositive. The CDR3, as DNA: TGTGCCAGCAGCTTAGTTAGAGGGAGCGTGAATGAGCAGTTCTTC. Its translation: CASSLVRGSVNEQFF.